This T cell receptor (beta chain) emerged from a study of shared clonotypes between healthy human individuals. Study observations and caveats: At large depth, rarefaction still showed sorted-subset sequencing to be incomplete. A handful of donors showed sharing of about 5.5% of naive CD4 clonotypes.

On this clone: Its antigen is not known.

CDR3 size: 15 residues. The V and J ends lost 1 base and 5 bases, in that order; junction bases with no gene match: 7. Germline loops: CDR1 SGHTA, CDR2 FQGNSA. Over several immunoSEQ plates, each subset's genomic DNA was distributed in even portions. In the authors' workflow: Filtering of immunoSEQ junctional sequences could not match full-length read filtering. This table comes from immunoSEQ multiplex PCR, and its TCRdb copy is limited to in-frame clones, with some not included. That table furnishes V, J and clone size, whereas the DNA furnished D and trimming. Of hundreds of thousands of clones listed, 97% are singletons.

Material for sequencing was naive CD4+ T cells sorted from blood. Regarding subset: CD45RA+ positively selected. This chain connects TRBV7-2 to TRBJ2-7, with 8 bases lining up with TRBD2. The receptor comes from a woman aged 30 to 39 in good health. The CDR3 sequence: CASSLVSGSGHEQYF. The DNA of the CDR3 is TGTGCCAGCAGCTTAGTGAGCGGGAGTGGCCACGAGCAGTACTTC.